This passage covers 29 T cell receptor beta chains from one sample sequenced in a study of CD8 T cells in Susac syndrome. Random hexamers served to reverse transcribe roughly 0.45 to 1 ug RNA. TCRdb reanalysed the immunoSEQ multiplex PCR reads using MiXCR and keeps one entry per CDR3 protein. Among approximately 140,000 distinct CDR3 sequences listed, 94% were seen once. Specimen: CD8+ T cells from PBMCs. These receptors were taken from a human donor in good health.

This CDR3 is CASSEGEQYF. CDR3 DNA sequence: TGTGCCAGCAGTGAGGGTGAGCAGTACTTC. V usage is TRBV25-1 and J usage is TRBJ2-7; unclear D gene. V was clipped by 3 bases and J by 7 bases, with 4 bases between them. CDR3 length equals 10 residues. Looked up from germline, CDR1 is MGHDK and CDR2 is SYGVNS.

The rearrangement links TRBV7-9 to TRBJ2-7; no reliable D call. V lost 8 bases and J lost 2, with 16 bases in between. Germline CDR1 reads SEHNR; CDR2 reads FQNEAQ (reference sequence). The CDR3 spans 14 residues. In nucleotides, the CDR3 is TGTGCCAGCCTGGGTCCGGGCCGCCCCTACGAGCAGTACTTC. Translated: CASLGPGRPYEQYF.

CDR3 in amino acids: CASSLVAAINQPQHF. The CDR3 nucleotides read TGTGCCAGCAGCTTAGTGGCAGCAATCAATCAGCCCCAGCATTTT. The chain combines TRBV7-8 with TRBJ1-5; the D is unclear. The germline V gene encodes CDR1 SGHVS and CDR2 FQNEAQ. Trimming left V 1 base short and J 3 bases short, with 10 bases between. The CDR3 length is 15 residues.

This rearrangement joins TRBV12-3 or TRBV12-4 to TRBJ2-7; 8 bases align to TRBD1. The CDR3 loop spans 14 amino acids. The ends lost 2 bases at V and 5 bases at J; junction bases unmatched: 5. The CDR3 sequence is CASSLTRGLDEQYF. The CDR3 nucleotides read TGTGCCAGCAGTTTAACCAGGGGGCTCGACGAGCAGTACTTC.

This chain connects TRBV6-2 or TRBV6-3 to TRBJ2-7, with 11 positions matching TRBD2. This CDR3 is built from 15 residues. V shed 2 bases and J 5 bases; nucleotides not matched to a gene: 5. Looked up from germline, CDR1 is MNHEY and CDR2 is SVGEGT. In DNA, the CDR3 is TGTGCCAGCAGTTACCAACTAGCGGGAGCGGACGAGCAGTACTTC. Its translation: CASSYQLAGADEQYF.

The gene calls are TRBV13 and TRBJ2-1, with D tentatively TRBD2 (6 bases). CDR3 length: 14 amino acids. V lost 5 bases, J lost 5 bases, and 13 bases lay in between. Germline values: CDR1 PRHDT, CDR2 FYEKMQ (reference sequence). CDR3 sequence reads: CASSNGLLDNEQFF. CDR3 nucleotides: TGTGCCAGCAGCAACGGACTACTAGACAATGAGCAGTTCTTC. Filled out from reference TRBV13 and TRBJ2-1, the complete variable domain reads AAGVIQSPRHLIKEKRETATLKCYPIPRHDTVYWYQQGPGQDPQFLISFYEKMQSDKGSIPDRFSAQQFSDYHSELNMSSLELGDSALYFCASSNGLLDNEQFFGPGTRLTVL.

The chain has TRBV30 and TRBJ1-2; 9 positions match TRBD1. V shed 7 bases, J shed 1 base, and the junction held 4 bases outside the gene matches. The length of the CDR3 is 13 residues. Germline CDR1 and CDR2: GTSNPN and SVGIG (reference sequence). The CDR3 loop is CALRDRDNYGYTF. CDR3 nucleotides: TGTGCCTTAAGGGACAGGGATAACTATGGCTACACCTTC.

The chain links TRBV29-1 to TRBJ2-3, with D uncertain. Per germline, CDR1 SQVTM and CDR2 ANQGSEA. This CDR3 region has 14 residues. Trimming pared 7 bases from V and 4 bases from J, leaving 18 bases between. CDR3 in amino acids: CSAYFVGRADTQYF. CDR3 in DNA: TGCAGCGCCTACTTCGTGGGCCGCGCAGATACGCAGTATTTT.

This CDR3 reads CASSQGTSGATSYNEQFF. The DNA for the CDR3 is TGTGCCAGCAGCCAGGGGACTAGCGGGGCCACTTCCTACAATGAGCAGTTCTTC. The chain joins TRBV3-1 to TRBJ2-1; TRBD2 matches 13 bases. Trimming cost V 3 bases and J 1 base; bases outside gene matches: 6. The CDR3 consists of 18 residues. Germline V gives CDR1 LGHDT, CDR2 YNNKEL (reference sequence).

This chain joins TRBV29-1 and TRBJ1-1; D unclear. This CDR3 has 10 residues. Germline V CDR1 and CDR2: SQVTM, ANQGSEA. V was clipped by 5 bases and J by 3 bases, with 4 bases between them. CDR3 DNA sequence: TGCAGCGTTTTGGACACTGAAGCTTTCTTT. This codes for CSVLDTEAFF.

This sequence joins TRBV23-1 and TRBJ2-5; D not certain. TRBV23-1 is given ORF status, its function remaining uncertain. V was clipped by 1 base and J by 2 bases, with 14 bases between them. CDR3 size: 16 residues. CDR3 nucleotides: TGCGCCAGCAGTCAATTGTTGGGATGGCGGCAAGAGACCCAGTACTTC. Translation: CASSQLLGWRQETQYF.

The V and J genes are TRBV19 and TRBJ2-1, with D possibly matching TRBD2 (6 bases). Trimming stripped 5 bases from V and 9 bases from J, with 8 bases between. This CDR3 has 11 residues. The germline V gene encodes CDR1 LNHDA and CDR2 SQIVND (reference sequence). The CDR3 protein is CASSGGIEQFF. CDR3 nucleotides: TGTGCCAGTAGTGGGGGGATTGAGCAGTTCTTC.

This chain links TRBV15 with TRBJ2-7; maybe TRBD2 (5 bases). The CDR3 is 13 amino acids. The V gene's germline CDR1 is LNHNV and CDR2 YYDKDF (reference sequence). Trimming stripped 6 bases from V and 6 bases from J, with 15 bases between. The CDR3 bases are TGTGCCACCAGTGAACCGGGGTCGCCCGAGCAGTACTTC. Translated: CATSEPGSPEQYF.

This chain links TRBV7-9 with TRBJ2-7, with 7 bases lining up with TRBD2. The germline V gene has CDR1 SEHNR and CDR2 FQNEAQ (reference sequence). V shed 6 bases and J 2 bases; nucleotides not matched to a gene: 7. CDR3 length: 14 residues. The CDR3 sequence: CASRDGRETYEQYF. CDR3 bases: TGTGCCAGCAGGGATGGGCGGGAGACCTACGAGCAGTACTTC. Together with reference TRBV7-9 and TRBJ2-7, the CDR3 gives the full variable domain: DTGVSQNPRHKITKRGQNVTFRCDPISEHNRLYWYRQTLGQGPEFLTYFQNEAQLEKSRLLSDRFSAERPKGSFSTLEIQRTEQGDSAMYLCASRDGRETYEQYFGPGTRLTVT.

The V call is TRBV7-9, the J call TRBJ2-6; D is uncertain. CDR1 is SEHNR, CDR2 FQNEAQ, per germline (reference sequence). V shed 5 bases and J shed 0 bases, with 11 bases lying between them. CDR3 length: 16 amino acids. The CDR3 spells CASSLRTDSGANVLTF. The CDR3 region has the DNA TGTGCCAGCAGCCTACGGACGGACTCTGGGGCCAACGTCCTGACTTTC.

The chain is built from TRBV27 and TRBJ2-1; 7 positions agree with TRBD2. The CDR3 consists of 13 residues. CDR1 MNHEY and CDR2 SMNVEV come from the germline V gene (reference sequence). The V and J ends lost 4 bases and 10 bases, in that order; junction bases with no gene match: 7. The CDR3 is CASSYPSGIEQFF. The CDR3, as DNA: TGTGCCAGCAGTTATCCTAGCGGCATCGAGCAGTTCTTC.

The chain combines TRBV4-2 with TRBJ1-5, with D possibly matching TRBD1 (6 bases). The CDR3 sequence is 13 residues long. CDR1 is LGHNA, CDR2 YNFKEQ, per germline. V lost 1 base to trimming and J lost 6 bases, with 7 bases between them. CDR3 in DNA: TGTGCCAGCAGCCAAGGGGGGGCTCAGCCCCAGCATTTT. Protein product: CASSQGGAQPQHF.

V is TRBV7-6 and J is TRBJ2-3, with D possibly matching TRBD1 (6 bases). V lost 1 base, J lost 0 bases, and 17 bases lay in between. CDR1 is SGHVS and CDR2 is FNYEAQ in the germline V gene. The CDR3 runs 18 residues. CDR3 nucleotide sequence: TGTGCCAGCAGCTTAGGGGGTCGACAGGACTTGAGCACAGATACGCAGTATTTT. This encodes CASSLGGRQDLSTDTQYF.

The chain couples TRBV27 to TRBJ2-2; 13 bases map to TRBD2. The CDR3 totals 17 residues. The germline V gene has CDR1 MNHEY and CDR2 SMNVEV (reference sequence). Trimming cost V 4 bases and J 3 bases; bases outside gene matches: 5. The CDR3 coding sequence is TGTGCCAGCAGTTCCGGACTAGCGGGAGCTCACACCGGGGAGCTGTTTTTT. This translates into CASSSGLAGAHTGELFF.

The rearrangement links TRBV6-5 to TRBJ1-1; tentatively, D is TRBD1 (5 bases). Germline lookup yields CDR1 MNHEY and CDR2 SVGAGI. The V end was cut by 0 bases, the J end by 0 bases, with 5 bases between. This CDR3 contains 14 residues. CDR3 in DNA: TGTGCCAGCAGTTACTCAGGGGTGAACACTGAAGCTTTCTTT. Its protein is CASSYSGVNTEAFF.

The chain is built from TRBV6-2 or TRBV6-3 and TRBJ2-1; the D is unclear. Germline V CDR1 and CDR2: MNHEY, SVGEGT. The V end was cut by 0 bases, the J end by 10 bases, with 13 bases between. This CDR3 has 14 residues. This CDR3 reads CASSYSIVAAEQFF. CDR3 bases: TGTGCCAGCAGTTACTCGATTGTGGCGGCAGAGCAGTTCTTC.

The gene calls are TRBV29-1 and TRBJ2-1; either TRBD1 or TRBD2 may fit D (5 bases each). Trimming took 6 bases from V and 10 from J, leaving 28 bases between them. The CDR3 extends over 16 amino acids. Germline V lookup: CDR1 SQVTM, CDR2 ANQGSEA. The CDR3 here is CSVATWYGEGRLEQFF. The CDR3 DNA is TGCAGCGTAGCAACATGGTACGGAGAGGGGCGTTTGGAGCAGTTCTTC.

V and J are TRBV13 and TRBJ2-7; D might be TRBD2 (5 bases). This CDR3 spans 13 amino acids. The germline V and J ends were trimmed by 3 bases and 6 bases, with 12 bases remaining between them. Germline V lookup: CDR1 PRHDT, CDR2 FYEKMQ (reference sequence). For the CDR3, the DNA is TGTGCCAGCAGCTTCTGGGAGACTCCCGAGCAGTACTTC. It codes for CASSFWETPEQYF.

As for this clonotype: The junction differs from germline at one of its ends, possibly a read error. The rearrangement links TRBV7-9 to TRBJ1-2; D gene unclear. This CDR3 contains 12 residues. Germline assignment: CDR1 SEHNR and CDR2 FQNEAQ (reference sequence). CDR3 nucleotide sequence: TGTGCCAGCAGTTTAGAACCCGATGGCTACACCTTC. It codes for CASSLEPDGYTF.

The chain has TRBV29-1 and TRBJ2-7; 11 bases map to TRBD2. The germline gives CDR1 SQVTM, CDR2 ANQGSEA. This CDR3 has 14 residues. The V segment lost 6 bases and the J segment 4 bases; nucleotides outside the gene matches: 8. This chain's CDR3 is CSVDPSGRQYEQYF. For the CDR3, the DNA is TGCAGCGTGGACCCTAGCGGGAGGCAGTACGAGCAGTACTTC.

This chain uses TRBV4-1 with TRBJ2-3, with D hard to call. The germline V gene has CDR1 MGHRA and CDR2 YSYEKL. The CDR3 runs to 13 residues. Trimming left V 1 base short and J 6 bases short, with 8 bases between. The DNA of the CDR3 is TGCGCCAGCAGCCAAGGAAACGGGGATACGCAGTATTTT. It codes for CASSQGNGDTQYF.

The rearrangement links TRBV9 to TRBJ1-2; 7 positions match TRBD1. The germline V gene encodes CDR1 SGDLS and CDR2 YYNGEE. Trimming took 4 bases from V and 6 from J; bases not matched to a gene: 3. CDR3 length equals 12 residues. CDR3 amino acids: CASSSTGHGYTF. Written as DNA, the CDR3 is TGTGCCAGCAGCTCGACAGGGCATGGCTACACCTTC.

The chain couples TRBV7-6 to TRBJ2-1; D is undetermined. Germline V gives CDR1 SGHVS, CDR2 FNYEAQ. This CDR3 comprises 12 residues. Trimming shortened V by 5 bases and J by 6 bases, and 8 bases separated the two germline ends. The CDR3 is CASSKNVNEQFF. DNA of the CDR3: TGTGCCAGCAGCAAGAATGTCAATGAGCAGTTCTTC.

This clonotype has only one observation. CDR3 DNA: TGTGCTAGTGGCCAAAGCGGGAGGGCCACAGATACGCAGTATTTT. Protein: CASGQSGRATDTQYF. The chain employs TRBV12-5 and TRBJ2-3; 10 bases match TRBD2. The CDR3 extends over 15 amino acids. Germline CDR1 LGHNT, CDR2 FRNRAP. The J segment lost 2 bases and the V segment lost 6 bases, leaving 5 bases of the junction unmatched.